A selection of T cell receptor beta chains follows, all from one sample in a study of blood T cells in healthy people across ages. Each CDR3 protein gets one entry after TCRdb re-called the 5' RACE reads with MiXCR. The data contain hundreds of thousands of distinct CDR3 sequences, roughly three fifths of them seen just once; the ten biggest clones take up about a quarter. Sequenced input: blood. These receptors all stem from a man aged 35 to 55 in good health. The CDR3 runs from the conserved cysteine through the conserved F or W. Each record gives: V gene, CDR3 protein.

V gene: TRBV20-1
CDR3 protein: CSARDRGSGSPGEQFF

V gene: TRBV28
CDR3 protein: CASSPAGKDEQYF

V gene: TRBV12-3/TRBV12-4
CDR3 protein: CASSKGQWGIQYF

V gene: TRBV2
CDR3 protein: CASRGNVAQNEKLFF

V gene: TRBV7-2
CDR3 protein: CASRGVGSNQPQHF

V gene: TRBV7-3
CDR3 protein: CASSLVGQGIDEQFF

V gene: TRBV7-2
CDR3 protein: CASSFSLRGTRNEQFF

V gene: TRBV6-5
CDR3 protein: CAGSHRLAGIYEQYF

V gene: TRBV7-6
CDR3 protein: CASSSPPKDEQFF

V gene: TRBV19
CDR3 protein: CASSIQRTPSELFF

V gene: TRBV2
CDR3 protein: CASSDLIRGYGYTF